This is a list of T cell receptor beta chains from one sample in a study of blood T cells in healthy people across ages. TCRdb reprocessed the 5' RACE reads with MiXCR, giving one entry per CDR3 protein. The sample gives over a million distinct CDR3 sequences, 35% to 45% of which show up once; about 4.1% is in the top ten. Sample: blood. The receptors derive from a woman younger than 30 in good health. The CDR3 runs from the conserved cysteine through the conserved F or W. A D gene is named only where the DNA matches it firmly. Part of the rows lack a size; the others show once, few, many or a class for expanded clones.

>TRBJ2-2|-|TRBV12-3/TRBV12-4|-
TGTGCCAGCAGACATAGCGGAGCGGTTACCGGGGAGCTGTTTTTT
CASRHSGAVTGELFF
>TRBJ2-5|-|TRBV27|-
TGTGCCAGCAGAACAGGGTCCCAAGAAACCCAGTACTTC
CASRTGSQETQYF
>TRBJ1-1|-|TRBV11-2|-
TGTGCCAGCAGCAATCCTCAGGGGCGAGCTTTCTTT
CASSNPQGRAFF
>TRBJ2-7|-|TRBV7-2|-
TGTGCCAGCAGCTTAAATAGGGACGGGGGTTACGAGCAGTACTTC
CASSLNRDGGYEQYF
>TRBJ2-5|-|TRBV5-1|-
TGCGCCAGCAGCTTGGAAGCGGGTCCGGAGACCCAGTACTTC
CASSLEAGPETQYF
>TRBJ2-4|-|TRBV27|few
TGTGCCAGCAGTTTAGGCCCCTGGGGGAACATTCAGTACTTC
CASSLGPWGNIQYF
>TRBJ1-2|-|TRBV7-9|-
TGTGCCAGCAGCTCTTCTTTGACAGGTCTAGTCTATGGCTACACCTTC
CASSSSLTGLVYGYTF
>TRBJ2-1|TRBD2|TRBV7-9|-
TGTGCCAGCAGCGTAGTAGCGGGACCCAATGAGCAGTTCTTC
CASSVVAGPNEQFF
>TRBJ2-7|TRBD1|TRBV5-6|-
TGTGCCGGCAGCTTGGATCTCGGGACAGTTCTCTCCGAGCAGTACTTC
CAGSLDLGTVLSEQYF
>TRBJ2-7|TRBD2|TRBV12-3/TRBV12-4|many
TGTGCCAGCAGTTTAAATGGTCTAGGGCGGGAGCGGTACGAGCAGTACTTC
CASSLNGLGRERYEQYF
>TRBJ1-2|TRBD1|TRBV7-9|many
TGTGCCAGCAGCTTCGACAGGGCTTATGGCTACACCTTC
CASSFDRAYGYTF
>TRBJ2-7|TRBD1|TRBV27|many
TGTGCCAGCAGTTTGGGCGGACAGGGTGCCTACGAGCAGTACTTC
CASSLGGQGAYEQYF
>TRBJ2-7|TRBD2|TRBV10-3|-
TGTGCCATCAGTGAGACTAGCGCCGAGCAGTACTTC
CAISETSAEQYF
>TRBJ2-7|-|TRBV9|-
TGTGCCAGCAGCGTAGAAGCTAGCTGGTACTACAATGAGCAGTACTTC
CASSVEASWYYNEQYF
>TRBJ2-1|TRBD2|TRBV28|few
TGTGCCAGCAGTACTAGCGGGAGGGCCTGGTTCTTC
CASSTSGRAWFF
>TRBJ2-3|-|TRBV6-5|-
TGTGCCAGCAGTTACTCGAGACATACGCAGTATTTT
CASSYSRHTQYF
>TRBJ1-5|-|TRBV7-3|few
TGTGCCAGCAGCTTAACGGGGAACGTTGTAAGGGTTGGGAATCAGCCCCAGCATTTT
CASSLTGNVVRVGNQPQHF
>TRBJ1-2|TRBD1|TRBV25-1|-
TGTGCCAGCAGTGAATACGGGACAGGGGAGGATGGCTACACCTTC
CASSEYGTGEDGYTF
>TRBJ2-7|-|TRBV10-3|-
TGTGCCATCAGTGGGGGAAGCTCCTACAATGAGCAGTACTTC
CAISGGSSYNEQYF
>TRBJ1-4|-|TRBV5-1|-
TGCGCCAGCAGCTTTCGGGGTGCAACTAATGAAAAACTGTTTTTT
CASSFRGATNEKLFF
>TRBJ2-1|-|TRBV7-2|few
TGTGCCAGCAGCCTACAACAGGGCCCCTACAATGAGCAGTTCTTC
CASSLQQGPYNEQFF
>TRBJ1-2|TRBD1|TRBV7-9|-
TGTGCCAGCAGCGCCGTGGGACAGGGGTATGGCCACACCTTC
CASSAVGQGYGHTF
>TRBJ2-7|TRBD2|TRBV10-3|few
TGTGCCGTCAGCGATCCGGCGGGAGGGCCTGACGAGCAGTACTTC
CAVSDPAGGPDEQYF
>TRBJ1-5|-|TRBV20-1|-
TGCAGTGCTGTCTCCTCAGGTGAGGTGGGCCAGCCCCAGCATTTT
CSAVSSGEVGQPQHF
>TRBJ2-5|TRBD1|TRBV10-3|once
TGTGCCATCAGCACCGGACAGGGGCTTCAAGAGACCCAGTACTTC
CAISTGQGLQETQYF
>TRBJ1-5|-|TRBV7-2|-
TGTGCCAGCAGCTTAGATAGAGGGATCCAGGCAGACGTGGTTCAGCCCCAGCATTTT
CASSLDRGIQADVVQPQHF
>TRBJ2-3|-|TRBV21-1|few
TGTGCCAGCAGCCTCCCGCTCCGGGGGCCCTCAGATACGCAGTATTTT
CASSLPLRGPSDTQYF
>TRBJ1-5|TRBD1|TRBV3-1|-
TGTGCCAGCAGCGGGGGGGACAGGGGTACAATTAGCAATCAGCCCCAGCATTTT
CASSGGDRGTISNQPQHF
>TRBJ1-6|TRBD1|TRBV4-3|-
TGCGCCAGCAGCCAACGACAGGGGGTTGGAGGTTCACCCCTCCACTTT
CASSQRQGVGGSPLHF
>TRBJ2-3|-|TRBV7-2|few
TGTGCCAGCAGGGCTCGCGGGGCACCAGATACGCAGTATTTT
CASRARGAPDTQYF
>TRBJ2-2|-|TRBV7-3|-
TGTGCCGGCAGATTAAGGGGCGGAACCGGGGAGCTGTTTTTT
CAGRLRGGTGELFF
>TRBJ2-1|-|TRBV28|-
TGTGCCAGCAAAATCTCCGGCGGTAGCTCCTACAATGAGCAGTTCTTC
CASKISGGSSYNEQFF
>TRBJ1-1|-|TRBV6-2/TRBV6-3|few
TGTGCCAGCAGTTATAACCCCCGAACTGGGGACACTGAAGCTTTCTTT
CASSYNPRTGDTEAFF
>TRBJ1-2|-|TRBV20-1|-
TGCAGTGCTAGAGTGGGGGGGATCAGTCGCTATGGCTACACCTTC
CSARVGGISRYGYTF
>TRBJ2-4|-|TRBV11-2|few
TGTGCCAGCAGCTTAATGGTGCGGGCGCGGGACATTCAGTACTTC
CASSLMVRARDIQYF
>TRBJ2-3|-|TRBV12-3/TRBV12-4|few
TGTGCCAGCAGCTCACCGGACAGGACGGGAGCAGATACGCAGTATTTT
CASSSPDRTGADTQYF
>TRBJ2-1|-|TRBV2|-
TGTGCCAGCAGTAGGGACATCAATGAGCAGTTCTTC
CASSRDINEQFF
>TRBJ2-7|-|TRBV6-5|-
TGTGCCAGCAGCAGAAACGGCGCGGAGCCCTACGAGCAGTACTTC
CASSRNGAEPYEQYF
>TRBJ2-7|TRBD1|TRBV7-2|once
TGTGCCAGCAGCTTAAGTTGGGACAGGGTCTGCCACGAGCAGTACTTC
CASSLSWDRVCHEQYF
>TRBJ2-3|-|TRBV11-1|-
TGTGCCAGCAGCTATCGGCTGTTGGATACGCAGTATTTT
CASSYRLLDTQYF
>TRBJ2-1|TRBD2|TRBV24-1|few
TGTGCCACCAGTGATTTGAGCGGGATTAAACTCGGTCCCTACAATGAGCAGTTCTTC
CATSDLSGIKLGPYNEQFF
>TRBJ2-7|-|TRBV4-2|-
TGTGCCAGCAGCCAAGCCCTCGGGGGTAACTCCTACGAGCAGTACTTC
CASSQALGGNSYEQYF
>TRBJ2-3|TRBD1|TRBV4-2|few
TGTGCCAGCAGCCAAGAAAGGACAGGGGGGACAGATACGCAGTATTTT
CASSQERTGGTDTQYF
>TRBJ2-2|-|TRBV20-1|few
TGCAGTATTAACAGGAACACCGGGGAGCTGTTTTTT
CSINRNTGELFF
>TRBJ1-1|-|TRBV7-2|-
TGTGCCAGCAGCCCACCGCGTGGCTCTGAAGCTTTCTTT
CASSPPRGSEAFF
>TRBJ1-2|-|TRBV4-3|few
TGCGCCAGCAGCCAAGATTTAGGGTCGGGGTCCAGCTATGGCTACACCTTC
CASSQDLGSGSSYGYTF
>TRBJ2-5|TRBD1|TRBV25-1|-
TGTGCCAGCAGTGACGGGACAGGGGTGAAGAGGGAGACCCAGTACTTC
CASSDGTGVKRETQYF
>TRBJ1-2|-|TRBV11-2|few
TGTGCCAGCAGCTTGGGTCTGGGGGCGAGTCGCGGCTACACCTTC
CASSLGLGASRGYTF
>TRBJ2-5|-|TRBV28|many
TGTGCCAGCAGTAGCCGACTCCAAGAGACCCAGTACTTC
CASSSRLQETQYF
>TRBJ2-2|-|TRBV12-3/TRBV12-4|-
TGTGCCAGCAGTTCGGACGGAAGGGAGCTGTTTTTT
CASSSDGRELFF
>TRBJ2-4|-|TRBV14|few
TGTGCCAGCAGCCAAGGACAGGGACTAGCCAAAAACATTCAGTACTTC
CASSQGQGLAKNIQYF
>TRBJ2-1|-|TRBV11-2|few
TGTGCCAGCAGCTTAGAGGCGGCTTCGCAGTTCTTC
CASSLEAASQFF
>TRBJ1-1|-|TRBV7-8|-
TGTGCCAGCAGCTTAGCGGTAGGGGTGATTGAAGCTTTCTTT
CASSLAVGVIEAFF
>TRBJ2-3|-|TRBV30|-
TGTGCCTGGAGTGGGACCGGGACAACGGCAGATACGCAGTATTTT
CAWSGTGTTADTQYF